Described below is a single T cell receptor beta chain sequence and its context. This clone was detected once. This receptor's antigen is unknown. Base quality data are lacking; no much larger clone is found one base away. TCRbeta CDR3 regions were amplified from genomic DNA using the immunoSEQ Assay, a bias-controlled multiplex PCR. As for how the authors treated the data: Nucleated cell counts per sample were estimated from amplification of reference gene primers within the assay. To quantify the absolute abundance of each unique TCRbeta CDR3 rearrangement, sequence reads were collapsed and filtered. For each sample, productive Simpson clonality was calculated by taking the square root of Simpson's diversity index across productive rearrangements. Here the immuneACCESS table is served through TCRdb, limited to in-frame sequences with V and J called. Missing clones are a known gap in these copies; in checked studies unresolved V genes cover under half, and the rest lacks a known reason. V and J calls and clone size come straight from that table; D and trimming were deduced from the DNA. The sample contains fewer than 60,000 clones, just under 90% of them found a single time. The ten largest make up 7% to 9% of the sample.

Collaborating institutions collected whole blood in K2EDTA tubes following their own protocols. For TCRbeta analysis, collaborator samples were shipped as frozen whole blood, as isolated PBMCs, or as DNA extracted from either sample type. This entry is derived from a study of blood T cell repertoires in COVID-19 (TCRdb year 2020). Regarding the study in general: Samples covering the acute and convalescent phases of COVID-19 were provided by collaborators in the United States, Italy and Spain. The dataset comprised deeply sampled blood TCRbeta repertoires from subjects exposed to, actively infected with, or recovered from COVID-19. Where available, HLA class I and class II types were obtained from metadata supplied by the sample provider rather than from assay-based typing. The prospective study material was composed of cDNA or gDNA derived from T cells, B-cell-depleted T cells, or PBMCs. The sample metadata nearly always contained a de-identified subject ID, COVID-19 status, age in years and sex. The repertoires were made available in a free public database intended to serve as a resource for research on the immune response to SARS-CoV-2. The samples were drawn from the first 160 participants of the ongoing ImmuneRACE study and from 950 to 1,500 subjects provided by 6 global collaborators.

Beyond this particular receptor, the publication reports: The amount of clinical and demographic metadata varied by source and participant and was provided uncurated.

What was sequenced was peripheral blood. The origin of this receptor is a man older than 75 with active or convalescent COVID-19.

For the CDR3, the sequence is CASSGYSGRAYNEQFF. The DNA reads as follows: TGTGCCAGCAGCGGATATAGCGGGAGGGCCTACAATGAGCAGTTCTTC. The rearrangement combines TRBV9 with TRBJ2-1, and 11 junction bases match TRBD2. CDR3 length: 16 amino acids, cysteine to phenylalanine. Only the CDR3 DNA is retained, 48 bases long and in frame from the first base. From V the trimming removes 3 bases and from J it removes 2 bases, while the gene matches leave 4 bases of the junction unaccounted for. CDR1 and CDR2 (SGDLS, YYNGEE) derive from the germline V gene.